This T cell receptor (beta chain) was documented in a study of control samples from healthy donors and cancer patients. V was cut by 5 bases and J by 4 bases, with 8 bases left in between. This CDR3 is built from 12 residues. From germline, CDR1 is MNHEY and CDR2 SVGAGI. This clone was observed a single time. Using immunoSEQ multiplex PCR, the repertoire was profiled, and TCRdb retains in-frame clones only, with some absent. The data hold roughly 83,000 clones, with roughly four fifths observed a single time. This sequence was found in a woman aged 55-75 years in good health. Material: blood. The gene calls are TRBV6-5 and TRBJ1-2; D is undetermined. CDR3 DNA sequence: TGTGCCAGCAGTCCAGGCAGCTATGGCTACACCTTC. Its protein product is CASSPGSYGYTF.